Reported below is one T cell receptor beta chain. These data belong to a study of blood T cell repertoires in COVID-19. In the study overall: Samples of COVID-19 (acute and convalescent) were obtained from the United States, Italy and Spain.

In the source study's methods: Estimates of nucleated cell counts were drawn from the amplification of reference gene primers. Profiled with immunoSEQ multiplex PCR; TCRdb holds only in-frame clones, not every one. Clone size and V and J calls were adopted from that table, with D and trimming inferred from the DNA. The repertoire holds over 120,000 clones, around nine tenths seen once, with more than 6.5% in the top ten. This CDR3 comprises 14 residues. Germline V gene lookup returns CDR1 MDHEN and CDR2 SYDVKM. Germline trimming cut 4 bases from V and 9 bases from J; bases unmatched to any gene: 7. This chain connects TRBV28 to TRBJ2-1, with 9 bases fitting TRBD2. The source is a woman aged 45-65 years with active or convalescent COVID-19. The sequenced material came from peripheral blood. The CDR3 region has the DNA TGTGCCAGCAGTTACGCGGGAGGGCTACCTGAGCAGTTCTTC. Translating it yields CASSYAGGLPEQFF.